This is a list of T cell receptor beta chains from one sample in a study of blood T cell repertoires in COVID-19. TCRdb keeps only in-frame clones here, not all; method: immunoSEQ multiplex PCR. The table includes roughly 150,000 clones, about 83% detected once. Input material: peripheral blood. These receptors came from a woman aged 80 or over with acute or convalescent COVID-19. The CDR3 runs from the conserved cysteine through the conserved F or W. Fields, in order: V gene, CDR3 length, J gene, clone size, D gene, CDR3 protein, CDR3 DNA. A D gene is named only where the DNA matches it firmly. Part of the rows lack a size; the others show once, few, many or a class for expanded clones.

>TRBV19|15|TRBJ2-1|-|TRBD2
CASSIRRAGGNEQFF
TGTGCCAGTAGTATCCGGAGGGCGGGGGGGAATGAGCAGTTCTTC
>TRBV28|12|TRBJ2-7|-|-
CASSPRGYEQYF
TGTGCCAGCAGCCCCAGAGGCTACGAGCAGTACTTC
>TRBV2|15|TRBJ1-2|once|TRBD1
CASSEEGQGEGGYTF
TGTGCCAGCAGTGAAGAGGGACAGGGGGAGGGTGGCTACACCTTC
>TRBV2|13|TRBJ1-2|-|-
CASSPGPNYGYTF
TGTGCCAGCAGCCCAGGGCCTAACTATGGCTACACCTTC
>TRBV18|14|TRBJ1-4|once|-
CASSPGATNEKLFF
TGTGCCAGCTCCCCTGGGGCGACTAATGAAAAACTGTTTTTT
>TRBV6-5|15|TRBJ1-4|-|-
CASSYVRQGTEKLFF
TGTGCCAGCAGTTACGTTCGGCAGGGAACCGAAAAACTGTTTTTT
>TRBV2|14|TRBJ1-4|few|TRBD1
CASSRGTDDEKLFF
TGTGCCAGCAGCCGCGGGACAGATGATGAAAAACTGTTTTTT
>TRBV28|17|TRBJ1-3|-|TRBD1
CASSSISGRGSGNTIYF
TGTGCCAGCAGTTCAATAAGCGGCAGGGGGTCTGGAAACACCATATATTTT
>TRBV5-6|12|TRBJ1-5|once|-
CASSLADQPQHF
TGTGCCAGCAGCTTGGCGGATCAGCCCCAGCATTTT
>TRBV24-1|13|TRBJ1-5|few|-
CATSTGGNQPQHF
TGTGCCACCAGCACGGGGGGCAATCAGCCCCAGCATTTT
>TRBV5-1|14|TRBJ1-2|-|-
CASSNSRANYGYTF
TGCGCCAGCAGCAACTCCAGGGCTAACTATGGCTACACCTTC
>TRBV27|15|TRBJ1-6|-|TRBD1
CASSERQGPYSPLHF
TGTGCCAGCAGTGAAAGACAGGGCCCCTATTCACCCCTCCACTTT
>TRBV12-3/TRBV12-4|13|TRBJ1-1|-|-
CASSLQGNTEAFF
TGTGCCAGCAGTTTACAGGGTAATACTGAAGCTTTCTTT
>TRBV7-9|14|TRBJ2-3|-|TRBD1
CASSPRQGVETQYF
TGTGCCAGCAGCCCCCGACAGGGGGTGGAGACGCAGTATTTT
>TRBV2|15|TRBJ2-5|-|TRBD2
CASSLLAASQETQYF
TGTGCCAGCAGTTTGCTAGCGGCGTCACAAGAGACCCAGTACTTC
>TRBV10-2|17|TRBJ1-1|-|TRBD1
CASSDPGTGGASTEAFF
TGCGCCAGCAGTGACCCCGGGACAGGGGGCGCGAGCACTGAAGCTTTCTTT
>TRBV13|19|TRBJ2-3|-|TRBD2
CASSRPPLTSGRAVDTQYF
TGTGCCAGCAGCCGCCCCCCACTAACTAGCGGGAGGGCCGTGGATACGCAGTATTTT
>TRBV7-8|17|TRBJ1-6|-|TRBD1
CASSLVVNRGPNSPLHF
TGTGCCAGCAGCTTAGTGGTAAACAGGGGACCGAATTCACCCCTCCACTTT
>TRBV19|15|TRBJ1-5|few|TRBD1
CASRPRGLNNQPQHF
TGTGCCAGTAGACCCAGGGGGTTAAACAATCAGCCCCAGCATTTT
>TRBV27|15|TRBJ2-7|once|TRBD2
CASSFGLAGVYEQYF
TGTGCCAGCAGTTTCGGACTAGCGGGAGTCTACGAGCAGTACTTC
>TRBV5-1|16|TRBJ2-5|-|TRBD2
CASSPLGLAGAETQYF
TGCGCCAGCAGCCCATTGGGACTAGCGGGAGCAGAGACCCAGTACTTC
>TRBV5-1|18|TRBJ2-6|-|-
CASSTDSPEVSGANVLTF
TGCGCCAGCAGCACCGACAGCCCCGAGGTCTCTGGGGCCAACGTCCTGACTTTC
>TRBV2|14|TRBJ1-2|-|TRBD1
CASSARQGIHGYTF
TGTGCCAGCAGTGCCCGACAGGGTATTCATGGCTACACCTTC
>TRBV28|14|TRBJ1-2|once|-
CASSLPRQNYGYTF
TGTGCCAGCAGTTTACCTCGACAGAACTATGGCTACACCTTC
>TRBV30|11|TRBJ1-2|-|-
CAWVRVYGYTF
TGTGCCTGGGTACGGGTATATGGCTACACCTTC
>TRBV4-1|15|TRBJ2-1|-|-
CASSQGQEAYNEQFF
TGCGCCAGCAGCCAAGGGCAGGAAGCCTACAATGAGCAGTTCTTC
>TRBV30|11|TRBJ2-7|-|-
CAWGRGWEQYF
TGTGCCTGGGGAAGGGGCTGGGAGCAGTACTTC
>TRBV6-5|14|TRBJ1-5|-|TRBD1
CASSRQGVAQPQHF
TGTGCCAGCAGTCGACAGGGGGTGGCTCAGCCCCAGCATTTT
>TRBV2|14|TRBJ2-7|once|-
CASISSGLLYEQYF
TGTGCCAGCATATCCTCGGGACTCCTCTACGAGCAGTACTTC
>TRBV24-1|16|TRBJ2-7|once|TRBD2
CATSDPGTSGSYEQYF
TGTGCCACCAGTGATCCCGGGACTAGCGGGAGCTACGAGCAGTACTTC
>TRBV28|16|TRBJ2-3|-|-
CASSLTRGAEPGTQYF
TGTGCCAGCAGCCTCACCAGGGGGGCCGAGCCGGGTACGCAGTATTTT
>TRBV6-4|13|TRBJ1-4|-|-
CASSEQDGEKLFF
TGTGCCAGCAGTGAACAGGACGGTGAAAAACTGTTTTTT
>TRBV3-1/TRBV3-2|13|TRBJ2-5|-|-
CASSRRAEETQYF
TGTGCCAGCAGCCGCAGGGCCGAGGAGACCCAGTACTTC
>TRBV6-1|15|TRBJ1-4|-|TRBD1
CASSQAGTGTEKLFF
TGTGCCAGCAGTCAAGCCGGGACAGGGACTGAAAAACTGTTTTTT
>TRBV19|12|TRBJ1-2|-|TRBD1
CASSSDRAGYTF
TGTGCCAGTAGTAGCGACAGGGCTGGCTACACCTTC
>TRBV11-2|15|TRBJ2-7|-|TRBD2
CASSPILAGGSEQYF
TGTGCCAGCAGCCCGATACTAGCGGGTGGTTCCGAGCAGTACTTC
>TRBV6-5|14|TRBJ1-1|-|TRBD1
CASNSRGLNTEAFF
TGTGCCAGCAATTCCAGGGGGTTGAACACTGAAGCTTTCTTT
>TRBV6-5|12|TRBJ2-3|-|TRBD2
CASIGLDGTQYF
TGTGCCAGCATTGGACTAGATGGTACGCAGTATTTT
>TRBV7-2|14|TRBJ1-4|-|-
CASSLAVTAEKLFF
TGTGCCAGCAGCTTAGCGGTGACAGCAGAAAAACTGTTTTTT
>TRBV28|12|TRBJ1-1|-|TRBD1
CASSSQGTEAFF
TGTGCCAGCAGTTCACAGGGGACTGAAGCTTTCTTT